This record covers a single TCR beta chain. Its antigen is unknown. The data were taken from a study of T cells expressing NK-cell markers. Study details: Eight donors were sequenced, seven testing HCMV-seropositive and one testing seronegative. The study's findings and limits: A handful of donors had dominant NKG2C+ clonotypes that comprised about 1.0-7.5% of their CD8+ T cells.

UMIs were included in TCR beta cDNA generated by 5'RACE template switching. TCRdb reprocessed the 5' RACE reads; each CDR3 protein has one entry and no DNA is given. The table lists 25,000 to 35,000 distinct CDR3 sequences. Specimen: blood T cells: a sorted CD56 or NKG2C T cell subset, CD4+ or CD8+ T cells, or bulk PBMC T cells (not recorded which). The sequence derives from a woman between 18 and 70 years old in good health.

CDR3 sequence: CASSAGTGATEAFF. V usage is TRBV9 and J usage is TRBJ1-1; absent DNA, TCRdb's TRBD1 call cannot be checked. This CDR3 has 14 amino acids. Per germline, CDR1 SGDLS and CDR2 YYNGEE. Filled out from reference TRBV9 and TRBJ1-1, the complete variable domain reads DSGVTQTPKHLITATGQRVTLRCSPRSGDLSVYWYQQSLDQGLQFLIQYYNGEERAKGNILERFSAQQFPDLHSELNLSSLELGDSALYFCASSAGTGATEAFFGQGTRLTVV.